This TCR beta chain was observed in a study of radiotherapy plus CTLA-4 blockade in lung cancer. This CDR3 comprises 16 residues. Trimming pared 5 bases from V and 11 bases from J, leaving 27 bases between. The germline gives CDR1 MDHEN, CDR2 SYDVKM. Repertoires were generated with immunoSEQ multiplex PCR, while TCRdb's copy carries only in-frame clones and drops some. The top ten clones hold 2% to 2.5% of a sample with about 80,000 clones, approximately 83% of them seen once. This TCR was recovered from a human donor with non-small cell lung cancer who had a partial response to radiotherapy plus ipilimumab. The source material was peripheral blood, sampled from a patient treated with radiotherapy plus ipilimumab. V is TRBV28 and J is TRBJ1-2; no firm D call. Written as DNA, the CDR3 is TGTGCCAGCAGTCCTCCGCGGTCGTCTGAGTTCGTTGGTTACACCTTC. Amino acid sequence: CASSPPRSSEFVGYTF.